This TCR beta chain was sequenced in a study of shared clonotypes between healthy human individuals. On the study more broadly: CD8 memory received one plate per donor, CD8 naive two, CD4 memory three and CD4 naive three.

As handled by the study authors: Owing to the provision of junction-only sequences devoid of quality scores by immunoSEQ, filtering differed. Clones were read by immunoSEQ multiplex PCR, and TCRdb kept only the in-frame ones, dropping some. V, J and clone size are taken as reported in that table, and D and trimming were inferred from the DNA itself. The sample carries fewer than 2.5 million clones, roughly 93% recorded once. The CDR3 has 16 amino acids. CDR1 is KGHSH and CDR2 is LQKENI in the germline V gene. Trimming at V came to 6 bases and at J to 6 bases, leaving 17 bases not matched to a gene. This clonotype originated in a man younger than 35 in good health. Some clones in this sample may be carry-over from other donors' samples. The chain uses TRBV18 and TRBJ2-7; 7 bases map to TRBD1. Source material: naive CD4+ T cells from PBMCs. The subset here: CD45RA+ positively selected. CDR3 protein: CASSSKSGDRISEQYF. The CDR3 DNA sequence: TGTGCCAGCTCTTCCAAATCTGGGGACAGAATCTCCGAGCAGTACTTC.